This T cell receptor (beta chain) originates from a study of cytomegalovirus exposure and HLA in healthy donors. Study observations and caveats: Cytomegalovirus-associated status was assigned to some 160 TCR beta chains. CMV serostatus was the only immune exposure information that was available. Most TCR sequences were rare, but some public TCRs occurred in many donors.

These donors counted as nominally healthy when sampled, but unrecorded immune exposures were likely. On this clone: The antigen is not known.

The study ran its PCR with 60 Vbeta and 13 Jbeta primers. Repertoires were generated with immunoSEQ multiplex PCR, while TCRdb's copy carries only in-frame clones and drops some. The sample lists approximately 160,000 clones; approximately 80% were seen once. This TCR derives from a woman aged 35 to 49 in good health and CMV-seropositive. Sequenced input: PBMCs.

CDR3 DNA: TGTGCCAGCAGCTTGGGACTGACCCCCGGAGAGCAGTACTTC. Its translation: CASSLGLTPGEQYF. The chain uses TRBV13 and TRBJ2-7; D might be TRBD2 (6 bases). Germline CDR1 and CDR2: PRHDT and FYEKMQ (reference sequence). Deletions cut 3 bases from V and 7 bases from J, with 16 bases between. CDR3 length equals 14 residues. Supplemented by reference TRBV13 and TRBJ2-7, the full variable domain reads AAGVIQSPRHLIKEKRETATLKCYPIPRHDTVYWYQQGPGQDPQFLISFYEKMQSDKGSIPDRFSAQQFSDYHSELNMSSLELGDSALYFCASSLGLTPGEQYFGPGTRLTVT.